This T cell receptor beta chain was documented in a study of neoadjuvant anti-PD-1 for oral cavity cancer. Sequencing was performed with immunoSEQ multiplex PCR; in TCRdb, only in-frame clones are kept and a portion is missing. The sample lists approximately 32,000 clones, approximately 87% occurring once. V gave up 6 bases and J gave up 4 bases, with 19 bases separating them. CDR3 length: 16 residues. Germline CDR1 reads MDHEN; CDR2 reads SYDVKM. This clone appeared once. The receptor was derived from a person between 40 and 80 years old with oral cavity squamous cell carcinoma. The V and J genes are TRBV28 and TRBJ1-5, with D hard to call. This specimen consisted of PBMCs, obtained before nivolumab (anti-PD-1) treatment. In DNA, the CDR3 is TGTGCCAGCAGCCCCACAGAGATGGGGAGAAATCAGCCCCAGCATTTT. Its protein is CASSPTEMGRNQPQHF. Based on the CDR3 plus reference TRBV28 and TRBJ1-5, the full variable domain is DVKVTQSSRYLVKRTGEKVFLECVQDMDHENMFWYRQDPGLGLRLIYFSYDVKMKEKGDIPEGYSVSREKKERFSLILESASTNQTSMYLCASSPTEMGRNQPQHFGDGTRLSIL.